This is a list of T cell receptor beta chains from one sample in a study of cytomegalovirus exposure and HLA in healthy donors. Measured with immunoSEQ multiplex PCR; TCRdb has only the in-frame clones, and not every one. The sample consists of 50,000 or so clones, about 77% of them appearing once. The sample was PBMCs. These receptors all stem from a middle-aged woman in good health and CMV-seropositive. Each CDR3 is given with its conserved first and last residue. The D gene is left open where the match is weak. Size is stated for part of the rows, as once, few or many counts, or as a class when the clone is expanded.

V gene	J gene	D gene	clone size	CDR3 DNA	CDR3 protein
TRBV10-3	TRBJ1-1	-	few	TGTGCCATCAGGGCCTCGGGAGAAGAAGCTTTCTTT	CAIRASGEEAFF
TRBV7-8	TRBJ1-4	-	few	TGTGCCAGCAGCTTACGTTCTAATGAAAAACTGTTTTTT	CASSLRSNEKLFF
TRBV19	TRBJ2-7	TRBD1	-	TGTGCCAGTAGTAGCCCGGGACAGGGTGGCGAGCAGTACTTC	CASSSPGQGGEQYF
TRBV6-5	TRBJ1-1	-	-	TGTGCCAGCAGTTACTCTAGGACAGCCAACACTGAAGCTTTCTTT	CASSYSRTANTEAFF
TRBV12-5	TRBJ1-1	TRBD1	-	TGTGCTAGTGGTTCGGGACCAGGGGGGCGGACAGCTTTCTTT	CASGSGPGGRTAFF
TRBV7-2	TRBJ1-2	TRBD1	once	TGTGCCAGCAGCCCCAGACAGGGGGCGGGCTATGGCTACACCTTC	CASSPRQGAGYGYTF
TRBV6-5	TRBJ1-2	-	-	TGTGCCAGCAGTACGGGGGGGCGAGGCTACACCTTC	CASSTGGRGYTF
TRBV4-3	TRBJ2-2	TRBD2	few	TGCGCCAGCAGCCAAGATAGCGGGGGGGCGAACACCGGGGAGCTGTTTTTT	CASSQDSGGANTGELFF
TRBV6-5	TRBJ2-7	TRBD1	-	TGTGCCACTACGACAGGGTCTAACGCCCACGAGCAGTACTTC	CATTTGSNAHEQYF
TRBV5-8	TRBJ2-1	-	-	TGTGCCAGCAGCCCGGGGGTGATTCTCAATGAGCAGTTCTTC	CASSPGVILNEQFF
TRBV29-1	TRBJ1-3	-	-	TGCAGCGCGGGGGATACAGGCTCTGGAAACACCATATATTTT	CSAGDTGSGNTIYF
TRBV12-5	TRBJ2-1	-	-	TGTGCTAGTGGTTTGGAAATCTACTACAATGAGCAGTTCTTC	CASGLEIYYNEQFF
TRBV30	TRBJ1-6	-	-	TGTGCCTGGAGCCCCGAGACCAGGACACCCCTCCACTTT	CAWSPETRTPLHF
TRBV6-5	TRBJ2-5	TRBD2	-	TGTGCCAGCAGATCGGGGCGGGGGGAGCAAGAGACCCAGTACTTC	CASRSGRGEQETQYF
TRBV6-6	TRBJ1-2	-	-	TGTGCCACTGAACAGGGCGACTATGACTACACCTTC	CATEQGDYDYTF
TRBV5-1	TRBJ2-5	TRBD1	once	TGCGCCAGCAGCCCCGGGACAGCACAAGAGACCCAGTACTTC	CASSPGTAQETQYF
TRBV5-1	TRBJ2-3	-	-	TGCGCCAGCAGCTCCGGGACAGCGGGGGCCTTCACAGATACGCAGTATTTT	CASSSGTAGAFTDTQYF
TRBV7-8	TRBJ1-6	TRBD1	-	TGTGCCAGCAGCTTAGTTCCAGGGGGCGATTCACCCCTCCACTTT	CASSLVPGGDSPLHF
TRBV5-1	TRBJ2-7	-	-	TGCGCCAGCAGCTTGGCCTTAGGACAAACCTACGAGCAGTACTTC	CASSLALGQTYEQYF
TRBV7-8	TRBJ2-7	-	-	TGTGCCAGCAGCCCCAGGGAGGAGGGCGAGCAGTACTTC	CASSPREEGEQYF
TRBV15	TRBJ1-2	TRBD1	-	TGTGCCACCAGCAGAGAGGACAGGACCAACTATGGCTACACCTTC	CATSREDRTNYGYTF
TRBV11-2	TRBJ2-7	TRBD1	-	TGTGCCAGCAGCCTGGCCTTACAGGGGGCGCACACCTACGAGCAGTACTTC	CASSLALQGAHTYEQYF
TRBV7-2	TRBJ2-1	-	few	TGTGCCAGCAGCTTCGGAGGGAGAGATGAGCAGTTCTTC	CASSFGGRDEQFF
TRBV28	TRBJ2-1	TRBD2	-	TGTGCCAGCATAGGACTAGCGGGGGGGCGGTCCTACAATGAGCAGTTCTTC	CASIGLAGGRSYNEQFF
TRBV9	TRBJ1-1	-	once	TGTGCCAGCAGCGTAGTAGCCGGTACTGAAGCTTTCTTT	CASSVVAGTEAFF
TRBV7-9	TRBJ1-5	-	-	TGTGCCAGCAGCCTACAGGGCACCAATCAGCCCCAGCATTTT	CASSLQGTNQPQHF
TRBV19	TRBJ1-1	-	-	TGTGCCAGTAGTATAGGGGGACACCCGAACACTGAAGCTTTCTTT	CASSIGGHPNTEAFF
TRBV6-6	TRBJ2-5	-	-	TGTGCCAGCCTGCCCAGCAGCGGGCCGAAGTGGACCCAGTACTTC	CASLPSSGPKWTQYF
TRBV5-8	TRBJ1-2	-	few	TGTGCCAGCAGCTTGCCACAGTTTCGCTATGGCTACACCTTC	CASSLPQFRYGYTF
TRBV18	TRBJ1-1	-	-	TGTGCCAGCTCCCCAGATTCGGGAGAGAGTCTAGCTTTCTTT	CASSPDSGESLAFF
TRBV2	TRBJ1-1	-	few	TGTGCCAGCAGGGGAGAGGTTCCTGAAGCTTTCTTT	CASRGEVPEAFF
TRBV19	TRBJ1-4	TRBD1	-	TGTGCCAGTAGCCGAACGGCCCTCGGACAGGGGGGAACGAATGAAAAACTGTTTTTT	CASSRTALGQGGTNEKLFF
TRBV7-9	TRBJ2-5	TRBD2	once	TGTGCCAGCGCCGGGGGGGCCTGGGAGACCCAGTACTTC	CASAGGAWETQYF
TRBV19	TRBJ1-1	-	-	TGTGCCAGTAGTATGGCAGGACTGGCTTTCTTT	CASSMAGLAFF
TRBV29-1	TRBJ2-3	TRBD1	few	TGCAGCGGATGGACAGGTTCCACAGATACGCAGTATTTT	CSGWTGSTDTQYF
TRBV7-2	TRBJ1-5	-	-	TGTGCCAGCAGCTTACCTCCCTATCAGCCCCAGCATTTT	CASSLPPYQPQHF
TRBV27	TRBJ1-2	-	-	TGTGCCAGCAGTTTACCTGCCGGGACTGCCTTCAACGACTATGGCTACACCTTC	CASSLPAGTAFNDYGYTF
TRBV2	TRBJ1-4	-	-	TGTGCCAGCAGTGCCTCCAGGGCCCTAGGGGAAAAACTGTTTTTT	CASSASRALGEKLFF
TRBV7-2	TRBJ2-5	-	once	TGTGCCAGCAGCGGCAGCGCGACCCAGTACTTC	CASSGSATQYF
TRBV19	TRBJ2-7	TRBD1	-	TGTGCCAGTAGAGGACAGGGGGCATTGAACGAGCAGTACTTC	CASRGQGALNEQYF
TRBV4-1	TRBJ2-3	-	-	TGCGCCAGCAGCCACCCCGACAGAGCCACAGATACGCAGTATTTT	CASSHPDRATDTQYF
TRBV19	TRBJ2-3	-	-	TGTGCCAGTAGTATATCGGAGAATACGCAGTATTTT	CASSISENTQYF
TRBV12-5	TRBJ1-1	TRBD1	-	TGTGCTAGTGGTTTGGCTGGACAGGACACTGAAGCTTTCTTT	CASGLAGQDTEAFF
TRBV28	TRBJ2-7	-	-	TGTGCCAGCAGTTTAACTCGCTACGAGCAGTACTTC	CASSLTRYEQYF
TRBV10-3	TRBJ2-7	TRBD1	few	TGTGCCATCAGACATGGACAGGGGAGGGACGAGCAGTACTTC	CAIRHGQGRDEQYF
TRBV5-1	TRBJ1-5	-	-	TGCGCCAGCAGCTTGTTTCCCGCCTCTCTTCAGGGCGGTCAGCCCCAGCATTTT	CASSLFPASLQGGQPQHF
TRBV28	TRBJ1-5	-	-	TGTGCCAGCAGTTTAACGGTCGGTAGCAATCAGCCCCAGCATTTT	CASSLTVGSNQPQHF
TRBV10-2	TRBJ2-2	-	-	TGCGCCAGCAGTGCTAGCTCAAGGGCATACACCGGGGAGCTGTTTTTT	CASSASSRAYTGELFF
TRBV9	TRBJ2-7	-	once	TGTGCCAGCAGCGTAGCTTCCCAGGGCTACGAGCAGTACTTC	CASSVASQGYEQYF
TRBV5-6	TRBJ2-5	TRBD1	-	TGTGCCAGCAGCTTCGCGACAGGGGTCCAAGAGACCCAGTACTTC	CASSFATGVQETQYF
TRBV5-4	TRBJ2-5	-	-	TGTGCCAGCAGCTTGCGGAATTTGGTGGCGGAGACCCGGTACTTC	CASSLRNLVAETRYF
TRBV2	TRBJ1-2	-	-	TGTGCCAGCAGCGCCCCACAGGGAAGTAACTATGGCTACACCTTC	CASSAPQGSNYGYTF
TRBV5-1	TRBJ1-2	-	-	TGCGCCAGCAGCCCCACGGCAGGGAATTTTGGAGGCTACACCTTC	CASSPTAGNFGGYTF
TRBV7-2	TRBJ1-5	TRBD1	-	TGTGCCAGCAGCCCCACTCCTCCGGGACAGGGCGCTCAGCCCCAGCATTTT	CASSPTPPGQGAQPQHF
TRBV4-1	TRBJ1-3	-	-	TGCGCCAGCAGCCCGTACTCTGGAAACACCATATATTTT	CASSPYSGNTIYF
TRBV19	TRBJ1-1	TRBD1	-	TGTGCCAGTAGTACCTCCGACAGGGGTGAAGCTTTCTTT	CASSTSDRGEAFF
TRBV5-6	TRBJ2-3	TRBD2	-	TGTGCCAGCAGCTCCGGGCTGGGGGGGGGAACAGATACGCAGTATTTT	CASSSGLGGGTDTQYF